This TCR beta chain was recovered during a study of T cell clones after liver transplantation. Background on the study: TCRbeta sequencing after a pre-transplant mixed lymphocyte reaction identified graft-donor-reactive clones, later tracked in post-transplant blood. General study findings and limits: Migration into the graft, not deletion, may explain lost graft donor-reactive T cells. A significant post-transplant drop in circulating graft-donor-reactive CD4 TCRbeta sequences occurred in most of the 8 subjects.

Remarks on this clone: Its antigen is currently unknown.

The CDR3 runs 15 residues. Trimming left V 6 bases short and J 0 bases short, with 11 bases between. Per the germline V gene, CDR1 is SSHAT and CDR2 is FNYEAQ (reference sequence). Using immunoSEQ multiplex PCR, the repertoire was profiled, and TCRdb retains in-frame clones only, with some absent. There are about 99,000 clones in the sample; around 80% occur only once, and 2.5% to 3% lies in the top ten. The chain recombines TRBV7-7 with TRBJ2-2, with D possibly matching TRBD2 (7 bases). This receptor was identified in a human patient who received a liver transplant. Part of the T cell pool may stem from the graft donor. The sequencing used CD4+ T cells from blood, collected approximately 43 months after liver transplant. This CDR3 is CASRSGTSNTGELFF. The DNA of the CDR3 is TGTGCCAGCAGGAGCGGGACATCGAACACCGGGGAGCTGTTTTTT.